This TCR beta chain was retrieved from a study of OX40 agonist ivuxolimab in advanced cancers. Libraries were prepared by immunoSEQ multiplex PCR; TCRdb keeps only in-frame clonotypes and omits some of them. The sample lists roughly 140,000 clones; 85% to 95% were seen once. With regard to this clone: Its antigen is unknown.

Study-level findings and limits: In CD8+ T cells, expanded clones were on average more numerous than in CD4+.

The V gene's germline CDR1 is SGHTA and CDR2 FQGNSA. Between the trimmed V and J ends, which lost 4 bases and 4 bases, there was a span of 23 bases. This CDR3 spans 19 amino acids. Blood specimens came from baseline, cycle 4 day 1, and cycle 7 day 1. The gene calls are TRBV7-2 and TRBJ1-6, with D tentatively TRBD1 (6 bases). This sample comprised CD4+ or CD8+ T cells sorted from blood, obtained in a trial of the OX40 agonist ivuxolimab. The TCR sequence derives from an adult with an advanced solid tumor such as melanoma, head and neck, liver or kidney cancer. The CDR3 sequence is CASSSQWGGRGYYNSPLHF. The CDR3 DNA is TGTGCCAGCAGCTCCCAATGGGGAGGCAGGGGCTATTATAATTCACCCCTCCACTTT.